The 23 T cell receptor beta chains below all came from one sample that was sequenced in a study of CD8 T cells in ankylosing spondylitis. TCRdb reanalysed the 5' RACE reads using MiXCR and keeps one entry per CDR3 protein. The table has 250,000 or so distinct CDR3 sequences, about 24% seen once. The sample comprised blood, either unsorted or a sorted T cell fraction (not recorded which). The receptors come from a male donor with ankylosing spondylitis or in good health (not recorded which).

This clonotype was detected many times. This sequence joins TRBV5-5 and TRBJ2-3, with D unresolved. Germline V gives CDR1 SGHKS, CDR2 YYEKEE (reference sequence). The CDR3 is 15 residues long. The V gene lost 0 bases and the J gene lost 2 bases, with 10 bases spanning the gap. The CDR3 reads CASSLVGTFTDTQYF. The CDR3 coding sequence is TGTGCCAGCAGCTTGGTAGGAACCTTCACAGATACGCAGTATTTT. Based on the CDR3 plus reference TRBV5-5 and TRBJ2-3, the full variable domain is DAGVTQSPTHLIKTRGQQVTLRCSPISGHKSVSWYQQVLGQGPQFIFQYYEKEERGRGNFPDRFSARQFPNYSSELNVNALLLGDSALYLCASSLVGTFTDTQYFGPGTRLTVL.

There are a few counts of this clonotype. The chain recombines TRBV12-3 or TRBV12-4 with TRBJ1-5, with 11 bases aligning to TRBD1. V was clipped by 6 bases and J by 0 bases; unmatched bases: 7. The CDR3 is 17 amino acids. In DNA, the CDR3 is TGTGCCAGCAGAAGCGGGACAGGGGGTTATAGCAATCAGCCCCAGCATTTT. This gives the protein CASRSGTGGYSNQPQHF.

The gene calls are TRBV5-1 and TRBJ2-5, with D perhaps given as TRBD1 or TRBD2 (5 bases each). V lost 0 bases and J 3 bases, leaving 12 bases between the germline ends. Germline lookup yields CDR1 SGHRS and CDR2 YFSETQ. This CDR3 is built from 15 residues. The CDR3 sequence is CASSLGEVGEETQYF. The CDR3, as DNA: TGCGCCAGCAGCTTGGGGGAAGTGGGGGAAGAGACCCAGTACTTC.

The chain joins TRBV20-1 to TRBJ2-3; D perhaps matches TRBD2 (7 bases). Germline assignment: CDR1 DFQATT and CDR2 SNEGSKA (reference sequence). There are 12 residues in the CDR3. V was cut by 6 bases and J by 5 bases, with 12 bases left in between. Written as DNA, the CDR3 is TGCAGTGCCGCGGGGGCCCAAGATACGCAGTATTTT. Translating it yields CSAAGAQDTQYF.

This clonotype was seen repeatedly, ten times or more. V and J are TRBV5-1 and TRBJ1-2; 12 bases map to TRBD1. The germline gives CDR1 SGHRS, CDR2 YFSETQ. The CDR3 length is 15 residues. V was clipped by 4 bases and J by 3 bases; unmatched bases: 4. CDR3 DNA sequence: TGCGCCAGCAGCCGCGGGACAGGGGGCCACTATGGCTACACCTTC. Protein: CASSRGTGGHYGYTF.

The gene calls are TRBV20-1 and TRBJ2-1; D not certain. With 1 base removed from V and 7 bases from J, the gap between germline ends came to 5 bases. CDR3 size: 11 residues. The V gene's germline CDR1 is DFQATT and CDR2 SNEGSKA (reference sequence). CDR3 coding DNA: TGCAGTGCTAGAGTTGTAAATGAGCAGTTCTTC. It codes for CSARVVNEQFF.

This clonotype was detected ten times or more. At one end, the junction sequence differs from germline, possibly due to a read error. This sequence joins TRBV6-1 and TRBJ1-1; TRBD1 is a possible D gene (6 bases). The CDR3 is 14 residues long. Germline assignment: CDR1 MNHNS and CDR2 SASEGT. The CDR3 reads CASSNTGTYAEAFF. The CDR3 DNA follows: TGTGCCAGCTCAAACACAGGGACGTACGCTGAAGCTTTTTTT.

The chain uses TRBV12-3 or TRBV12-4 and TRBJ2-7, with a tentative D call TRBD1 (6 bases). The CDR3 spans 12 residues. V lost 2 bases, J lost 6 bases, and 8 bases lay in between. CDR3 coding DNA: TGTGCCAGCAGTTTAATAGGGGGCGAGCAGTACTTC. It encodes CASSLIGGEQYF.

This chain joins TRBV28 and TRBJ1-2; D remains ambiguous. Germline V gene sequence: CDR1 MDHEN, CDR2 SYDVKM. Trimming stripped 2 bases from V and 10 bases from J, with 8 bases between. The CDR3 extends over 11 amino acids. The chain's CDR3 is CASSLRAFYTF. The DNA of the CDR3 is TGTGCCAGCAGTTTAAGGGCGTTCTACACCTTC.

This clonotype has a handful of counts. The rearrangement links TRBV5-1 to TRBJ1-5, with D uncertain. The V gene's germline CDR1 is SGHRS and CDR2 YFSETQ. This CDR3 comprises 14 residues. V lost 4 bases, J lost 0 bases, and 8 bases lay in between. This chain's CDR3 is CASSIDGSNQPQHF. The DNA for the CDR3 is TGCGCCAGCAGCATCGACGGTAGCAATCAGCCCCAGCATTTT.

The chain carries TRBV4-1 and TRBJ1-1; no clear D gene. Trimming took off 1 base at V and 5 bases at J, with 17 bases between the two ends. Germline-derived CDR1 and CDR2 are MGHRA and YSYEKL. The CDR3 consists of 16 residues. DNA of the CDR3: TGCGCCAGCAGCCAAGTCCTTTTCCGGGAGGGTACTGAAGCTTTCTTT. This gives the protein CASSQVLFREGTEAFF.

In this sample, this clonotype turned up many times. The chain employs TRBV29-1 and TRBJ2-1; D remains ambiguous. V was shortened by 4 bases and J by 7 bases, with 8 bases between the two germline ends. The CDR3 totals 11 residues. The germline V gene encodes CDR1 SQVTM and CDR2 ANQGSEA. The CDR3 DNA sequence: TGCAGCGTTGTGGCAATAAATGAGCAGTTCTTC. It encodes CSVVAINEQFF.

The V gene is TRBV10-2, the J gene TRBJ1-2; no clear D gene. Trimming took 4 bases from V and 3 from J, leaving 12 bases between them. Looked up from germline, CDR1 is WSHSY and CDR2 is SAAADI. This CDR3 has 14 residues. The CDR3, as DNA: TGCGCCAGCAGTGTTGGACCTCGCGACTATGGCTACACCTTC. It translates to CASSVGPRDYGYTF.

This clonotype was picked up a small number of times. V and J are TRBV6-5 and TRBJ2-1; D gene unclear. The CDR3 sequence is 15 residues long. Germline V gives CDR1 MNHEY, CDR2 SVGAGI. V lost 5 bases and J lost 4, with 15 bases in between. For the CDR3, the DNA is TGTGCCAGCAGTACCGAGGTCGAGACATACAATGAGCAGTTCTTC. This codes for CASSTEVETYNEQFF.

This clonotype was seen at least ten times. The V call is TRBV7-2, the J call TRBJ2-1; 10 nucleotides agree with TRBD2. CDR3 length equals 15 residues. J gave up 3 bases and V 3 bases, and 2 bases lay outside the gene matches. Germline values: CDR1 SGHTA, CDR2 FQGNSA. The DNA for the CDR3 is TGTGCCAGCAGCTTCAGCGGGGGGGGCTACAATGAGCAGTTCTTC. This encodes CASSFSGGGYNEQFF. The full variable domain, with the rest looked up from reference TRBV7-2 and TRBJ2-1, is GAGVSQSPSNKVTEKGKDVELRCDPISGHTALYWYRQSLGQGLEFLIYFQGNSAPDKSGLPSDRFSAERTGGSVSTLTIQRTQQEDSAVYLCASSFSGGGYNEQFFGPGTRLTVL.

The chain has TRBV18 and TRBJ2-1, with TRBD1 matching over 9 bases. With 8 bases clipped from V and 6 bases from J, the junction kept 8 bases outside the gene matches. The germline V gene has CDR1 KGHSH and CDR2 LQKENI. This CDR3 has 14 amino acids. The CDR3, as DNA: TGTGCCAGCGATCAACAGGGGGCGGGCAATGAGCAGTTCTTC. As protein: CASDQQGAGNEQFF.

The J gene is TRBJ2-3, the V gene TRBV9; no reliable D call. Trimming removed 0 bases at V and 2 bases at J, with 10 bases between. The germline CDR1 and CDR2 sequences are SGDLS and YYNGEE. The CDR3 is 15 amino acids. The CDR3 spells CASSVVRPYTDTQYF. The CDR3 coding sequence is TGTGCCAGCAGCGTAGTTCGGCCCTACACAGATACGCAGTATTTT.

This clonotype was detected ten times or more. The genes are TRBV20-1 and TRBJ1-1; D gene unclear. Germline V CDR1 and CDR2: DFQATT, SNEGSKA (reference sequence). V was cut by 3 bases and J by 1 base, with 12 bases left in between. There are 14 residues in the CDR3. This CDR3 reads CSARPGKGNTEAFF. In DNA form, the CDR3 reads TGCAGTGCTAGGCCAGGCAAAGGGAACACTGAAGCTTTCTTT.

This clonotype was counted ten times or more. The genes are TRBV29-1 and TRBJ2-3; D might be TRBD2 (5 bases). Trimming shortened V by 4 bases and J by 0 bases, and 11 bases separated the two germline ends. The germline V gene encodes CDR1 SQVTM and CDR2 ANQGSEA. This CDR3 is 14 amino acids long. In DNA form, the CDR3 reads TGCAGCGTTGGGACTGTATCTAGCACAGATACGCAGTATTTT. Protein product: CSVGTVSSTDTQYF.

The chain links TRBV28 to TRBJ1-5; 12 bases are a match to TRBD1. The CDR3 totals 16 residues. Germline trimming cut 6 bases from V and 6 bases from J; bases unmatched to any gene: 9. From germline, CDR1 is MDHEN and CDR2 SYDVKM. Here the CDR3 DNA reads TGTGCCAGCAGAACCCCGGGACAGGGGGCAGGTCAGCCCCAGCATTTT. Translating it yields CASRTPGQGAGQPQHF.

This clonotype was seen repeatedly, ten times or more. V and J are TRBV2 and TRBJ2-5, with D perhaps matching TRBD1 (6 bases). Trimming took off 5 bases at V and 2 bases at J, with 9 bases between the two ends. The CDR3 is 13 residues long. Germline CDR1 SNHLY, CDR2 FYNNEI. CDR3 amino acids: CASSWDNQETQYF. CDR3 nucleotide sequence: TGTGCCAGCAGTTGGGACAATCAAGAGACCCAGTACTTC.

In its sample, this clonotype was seen many times. The chain combines TRBV2 with TRBJ2-7; no firm D call. Trimming shortened V by 3 bases and J by 3 bases, and 3 bases separated the two germline ends. The CDR3 totals 11 residues. Germline V gene sequence: CDR1 SNHLY, CDR2 FYNNEI. CDR3 sequence: CASSDVYEQYF. The CDR3 DNA sequence: TGTGCCAGCAGTGATGTCTACGAGCAGTACTTC.

This clonotype has ten or more counts. The rearrangement joins TRBV20-1 to TRBJ1-1; D unresolved. The CDR3 is 11 residues long. V lost 3 bases to trimming and J lost 5 bases, with 7 bases between them. Germline V lookup: CDR1 DFQATT, CDR2 SNEGSKA (reference sequence). CDR3 sequence reads: CSARAGTEAFF. In DNA form, the CDR3 reads TGCAGTGCTAGGGCCGGTACTGAAGCTTTCTTT.